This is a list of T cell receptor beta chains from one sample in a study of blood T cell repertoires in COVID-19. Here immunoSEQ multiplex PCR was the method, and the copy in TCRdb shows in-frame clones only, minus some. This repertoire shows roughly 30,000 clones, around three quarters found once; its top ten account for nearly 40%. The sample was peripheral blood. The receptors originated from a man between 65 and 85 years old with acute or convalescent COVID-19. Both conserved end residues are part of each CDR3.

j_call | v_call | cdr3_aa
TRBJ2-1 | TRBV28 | CASSSTSGLEKFF
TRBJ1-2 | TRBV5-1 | CASSLGDIGQYGYTF
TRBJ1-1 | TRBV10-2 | CASSETVNTEAFF
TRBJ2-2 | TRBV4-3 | CASSWAGVSGELFF
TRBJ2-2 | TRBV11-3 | CASTYRGGSGELFF
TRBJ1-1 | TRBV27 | CASSLRGQTQAFF
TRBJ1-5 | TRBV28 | CASRGGNQPQHF
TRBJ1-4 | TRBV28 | CASEGQGVTNEKLFF
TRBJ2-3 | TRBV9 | CASSFGGQGLDTQYF
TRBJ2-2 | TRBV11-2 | CASSKSNTGELFF
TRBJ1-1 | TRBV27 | CASSREGTEAFF
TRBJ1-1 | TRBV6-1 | CASSERTGARRAFF
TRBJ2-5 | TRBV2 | CASHRDRDGTQYF
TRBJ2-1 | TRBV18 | CASSPYGIEGNEQFF
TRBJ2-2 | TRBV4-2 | CASSQDLAGGLNTGELFF
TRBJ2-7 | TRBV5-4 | CASSPKGGVDYEQYF
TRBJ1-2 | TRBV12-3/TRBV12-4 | CASSFSGYGYTF
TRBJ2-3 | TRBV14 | CASSRYGTFTDTQYF
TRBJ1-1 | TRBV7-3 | CASSLTGANTEAFF
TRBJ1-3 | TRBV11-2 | CASSFRGYSGNTIYF
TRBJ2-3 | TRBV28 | CASSPTGTSTDTQYF
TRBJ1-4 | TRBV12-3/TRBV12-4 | CASGIQGYEKLFF
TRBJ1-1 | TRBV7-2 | CASSHIRGTEAFF
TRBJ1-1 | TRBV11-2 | CASSPRAPKNTEAFF
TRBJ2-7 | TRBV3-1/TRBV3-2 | CASSQPGTSLEQYF
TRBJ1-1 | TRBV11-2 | CASAKEGRTEAFF
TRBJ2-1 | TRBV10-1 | CASSEGVGDNEQFF
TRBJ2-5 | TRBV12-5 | CASGLVQGTGVPETQYF
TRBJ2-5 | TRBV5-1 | CASSPRQGEEETQYF
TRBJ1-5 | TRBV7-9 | CASSLPGINQPQHF
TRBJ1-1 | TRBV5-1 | CASRGGSEAFF
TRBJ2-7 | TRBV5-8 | CASQLKSSGTTYEQYF
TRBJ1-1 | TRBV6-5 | CASDRQLNTEAFF
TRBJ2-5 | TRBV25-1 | CASSATGTARQETQYF
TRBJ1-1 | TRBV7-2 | CASSSDRGDTEAFF